This T cell receptor beta chain originates from a study of identical twins. Study-wide results and limits: One should note that invariant MAIT and iNKT cells could partly confound zero-insertion analyses. Modelling underestimated the level of out-of-frame TCR alpha sharing observed in monozygotic twins. Fewer insertions characterized abundant cord blood beta clonotypes, whereas memory repertoires showed none.

As concerns this clonotype: Antigen: not known.

A universal primer site came from template switching; cDNA carried unique molecular identifiers. In TCRdb, the 5' RACE reads were re-called with MiXCR into one record per CDR3 protein. Of 550,000 to 800,000 distinct CDR3 sequences listed, about 7.6% were seen once; the top ten hold 1.6%. The CDR3 has 14 residues. V was clipped by 4 bases and J by 3 bases, with 10 bases between them. Per the germline V gene, CDR1 is MGHDK and CDR2 is SYGVNS. This sample also appeared in a second study, on yellow fever vaccine responses in identical twins.

The rearrangement links TRBV25-1 to TRBJ1-3; weak D call: TRBD1 (5 bases). The TCR sequence derives from a woman between 18 and 29 years old in good health. Sequencing input: PBMCs. Written as DNA, the CDR3 is TGTGCCAGCAGTGTGGCAGGGAGTGGAAACACCATATATTTT. Protein sequence: CASSVAGSGNTIYF. The full variable domain, with the rest looked up from reference TRBV25-1 and TRBJ1-3, is EADIYQTPRYLVIGTGKKITLECSQTMGHDKMYWYQQDPGMELHLIHYSYGVNSTEKGDLSSESTVSRIRTEHFPLTLESARPSHTSQYLCASSVAGSGNTIYFGEGSWLTVV.